This paragraph covers one T cell receptor (beta chain) sequence. Tumor tissue was taken before any definitive surgery or chemotherapy was given. Measured with immunoSEQ multiplex PCR; TCRdb has only the in-frame clones, and not every one. This repertoire shows about 5,700 clones, about 60% found once; its top ten account for approximately 14%. The entry originates in a study of high-grade serous ovarian cancer treatment subgroups. The CDR3 length is 18 residues. The rearrangement uses TRBV21-1 and TRBJ1-5. TRBV21-1 is annotated as a pseudogene. Sequenced: tumor tissue. This receptor was obtained from a human donor with high-grade serous ovarian cancer. The CDR3 region is CASSKIWRGTGCNQPQHF. The CDR3 DNA reads as TGTGCCAGCAGCAAAATTTGGAGGGGAACAGGGTGCAATCAGCCCCAGCATTTT.